These T cell receptor beta chains were read from a single sample in a study of blood T cells in healthy people across ages. TCRdb used MiXCR to reprocess the 5' RACE reads, holding one entry per CDR3 protein. The sample includes some 1.7 million distinct CDR3 sequences, about 30% seen only once; the top ten take 7% to 9%. What was sequenced was blood. The receptors were gathered from a young woman in good health. Both conserved end residues are part of each CDR3. D genes are given only for firm matches. A clone size is listed for some rows: how often the clone was seen (once, few, many), or a class if it is expanded.

clone_size d_call j_call v_call cdr3_aa cdr3_nt
NA NA TRBJ2-7 TRBV2 CASSEALRWSYNGQYF TGTGCCAGCAGTGAGGCTCTTCGCTGGTCCTACAATGGGCAGTACTTC
few NA TRBJ2-6 TRBV4-3 CASSQDPQAGANVLTF TGCGCCAGCAGCCAAGATCCACAAGCTGGGGCCAACGTCCTGACTTTC
many NA TRBJ2-5 TRBV10-1 CASSESIAQETQYF TGCGCCAGCAGTGAGTCAATTGCCCAAGAGACCCAGTACTTC
NA NA TRBJ2-7 TRBV2 CASSDNSYEHYF TGTGCCAGTAGCGACAACTCCTACGAGCATTACTTC
few NA TRBJ1-5 TRBV12-3/TRBV12-4 CASSFPQGINQPQHF TGTGCCAGCAGTTTTCCGCAGGGGATCAATCAGCCCCAGCATTTT
NA NA TRBJ1-5 TRBV29-1 CSAAPVSEGPQHF TGCAGCGCGGCCCCGGTGAGTGAGGGGCCCCAGCATTTT
few NA TRBJ1-1 TRBV18 CASTKAANTEAFF TGTGCCAGCACTAAGGCGGCGAACACTGAAGCTTTCTTT
NA TRBD2 TRBJ2-1 TRBV9 CANSEYKLAAYNEQFF TGTGCCAACAGCGAGTACAAACTAGCGGCCTACAATGAGCAGTTCTTC
NA TRBD1 TRBJ1-5 TRBV5-6 CVSSLWTGMLGNQPQHF TGTGTCAGCAGCCTGTGGACAGGGATGTTGGGCAATCAGCCCCAGCATTTT
NA TRBD2 TRBJ2-7 TRBV2 CASGGGPVRYEQYF TGTGCCAGCGGCGGGGGGCCGGTCCGCTACGAGCAGTACTTC
few TRBD2 TRBJ2-1 TRBV9 CASGAGLADNEQFF TGTGCCAGCGGCGCGGGACTAGCGGACAATGAGCAGTTCTTC
many NA TRBJ2-6 TRBV7-2 CASTPQGYGANVLTF TGTGCCAGCACACCCCAGGGGTATGGGGCCAACGTCCTGACTTTC
NA NA TRBJ2-1 TRBV5-1 CASSLGSGTEWSYNEQFF TGCGCCAGCAGCTTGGGTAGCGGGACAGAGTGGTCCTACAATGAGCAGTTCTTC
many TRBD2 TRBJ2-5 TRBV20-1 CSARKVAGAAKETQYF TGCAGTGCTAGAAAGGTAGCGGGGGCCGCTAAAGAGACCCAGTACTTC
NA NA TRBJ2-3 TRBV5-5 CASSLYWPGADTQYF TGTGCCAGCAGCTTATATTGGCCCGGGGCAGATACGCAGTATTTT
few NA TRBJ1-2 TRBV13 CASSLRGAGSNYGYTF TGTGCCAGCAGCTTAAGGGGCGCGGGGAGTAACTATGGCTACACCTTC